These T cell receptor beta chains were read from a single sample in a study of CD8 T cells in ankylosing spondylitis. MiXCR, applied by TCRdb to the 5' RACE reads, yields one record per CDR3 protein. The repertoire has roughly 160,000 distinct CDR3 sequences, 9.8% of them found once; the top ten carry about 14%. Source material: blood, either unsorted or a sorted T cell fraction (not recorded which). These receptors all stem from a female donor with ankylosing spondylitis or in good health (not recorded which). Each CDR3 is given with its conserved first and last residue. The order of the fields is CDR3 length, V gene, J gene, clone size, D gene, CDR3 protein, CDR3 DNA. A D gene is named only where the DNA matches it firmly. Clone size is not always given. Where it is, it says once, few, many or a class for expanded clones.

CDR3 length: 17; V gene: TRBV12-3/TRBV12-4; J gene: TRBJ2-7; clone size: few; D gene: TRBD1; CDR3 protein: CASSGPALQGDPYEQYF; CDR3 DNA: TGTGCCAGCAGCGGGCCGGCCTTACAGGGGGACCCCTACGAGCAGTACTTC
CDR3 length: 17; V gene: TRBV15; J gene: TRBJ2-3; clone size: NA; D gene: NA; CDR3 protein: CVTSRSRQIEITDTQYF; CDR3 DNA: TGTGTCACCAGCAGATCACGACAGATTGAAATCACAGATACGCAGTATTTT
CDR3 length: 16; V gene: TRBV28; J gene: TRBJ1-5; clone size: many; D gene: NA; CDR3 protein: CASTLVGGRGNQPQHF; CDR3 DNA: TGTGCCAGCACGTTAGTCGGGGGTAGGGGCAATCAGCCCCAGCATTTT
CDR3 length: 14; V gene: TRBV14; J gene: TRBJ2-1; clone size: few; D gene: NA; CDR3 protein: CASSRWGRPPGQFF; CDR3 DNA: TGTGCCAGCAGCCGATGGGGGAGGCCCCCCGGCCAGTTCTTC
CDR3 length: 14; V gene: TRBV28; J gene: TRBJ2-7; clone size: few; D gene: NA; CDR3 protein: CASSLPGSSYEQYF; CDR3 DNA: TGTGCCAGCAGTTTACCGGGGAGCTCCTACGAGCAGTACTTC
CDR3 length: 13; V gene: TRBV6-2/TRBV6-3; J gene: TRBJ1-5; clone size: NA; D gene: NA; CDR3 protein: CASSESLRQPQHF; CDR3 DNA: TGTGCCAGCAGCGAGTCCCTCCGTCAGCCCCAGCATTTT
CDR3 length: 14; V gene: TRBV18; J gene: TRBJ2-7; clone size: many; D gene: NA; CDR3 protein: CASSLSRVFDEQYF; CDR3 DNA: TGTGCCAGCTCACTATCTAGGGTTTTCGACGAGCAGTACTTC
CDR3 length: 14; V gene: TRBV6-5; J gene: TRBJ2-1; clone size: few; D gene: NA; CDR3 protein: CASSYSSGADEQFF; CDR3 DNA: TGTGCCAGCAGTTACTCGTCGGGGGCAGATGAGCAGTTCTTC
CDR3 length: 16; V gene: TRBV6-2/TRBV6-3; J gene: TRBJ2-5; clone size: few; D gene: TRBD2; CDR3 protein: CASSSPTERDRETQYF; CDR3 DNA: TGTGCCAGCAGTTCCCCCACCGAGCGGGATAGAGAGACCCAGTACTTC
CDR3 length: 13; V gene: TRBV5-6; J gene: TRBJ1-2; clone size: many; D gene: TRBD1; CDR3 protein: CASGWTGGLGYTF; CDR3 DNA: TGTGCCAGCGGATGGACAGGGGGACTAGGCTACACCTTC
CDR3 length: 13; V gene: TRBV29-1; J gene: TRBJ2-3; clone size: many; D gene: NA; CDR3 protein: CSVGGIKPDTQYF; CDR3 DNA: TGCAGCGTCGGAGGGATCAAGCCAGATACGCAGTATTTT
CDR3 length: 12; V gene: TRBV19; J gene: TRBJ2-1; clone size: NA; D gene: NA; CDR3 protein: CASSIGRAEQFF; CDR3 DNA: TGTGCCAGTAGTATAGGTCGGGCTGAGCAGTTCTTC
CDR3 length: 16; V gene: TRBV2; J gene: TRBJ1-1; clone size: NA; D gene: TRBD1; CDR3 protein: CASSEPGQGLNTEAFF; CDR3 DNA: TGTGCCAGCAGTGAACCTGGACAGGGGTTGAACACTGAAGCTTTCTTT
CDR3 length: 14; V gene: TRBV5-6; J gene: TRBJ2-4; clone size: few; D gene: NA; CDR3 protein: CASSPEGGGRIQYF; CDR3 DNA: TGTGCCAGCAGCCCGGAGGGGGGAGGGAGGATTCAGTACTTC
CDR3 length: 13; V gene: TRBV20-1; J gene: TRBJ2-1; clone size: NA; D gene: NA; CDR3 protein: CSAHRDTYNEQFF; CDR3 DNA: TGCAGTGCTCACCGGGACACTTACAATGAGCAGTTCTTC
CDR3 length: 15; V gene: TRBV12-3/TRBV12-4; J gene: TRBJ2-6; clone size: NA; D gene: NA; CDR3 protein: CASSLSSGGANVLTF; CDR3 DNA: TGTGCCAGCAGTTTATCGTCGGGGGGGGCCAACGTCCTGACTTTC
CDR3 length: 14; V gene: TRBV11-2; J gene: TRBJ2-7; clone size: NA; D gene: TRBD2; CDR3 protein: CASTHSGTPYEQYF; CDR3 DNA: TGTGCCAGCACCCATAGCGGGACCCCCTACGAGCAGTACTTC
CDR3 length: 14; V gene: TRBV12-3/TRBV12-4; J gene: TRBJ1-2; clone size: many; D gene: NA; CDR3 protein: CASSFNPGGYGYTF; CDR3 DNA: TGTGCCAGCAGTTTCAACCCGGGCGGCTATGGCTACACCTTC
CDR3 length: 15; V gene: TRBV12-3/TRBV12-4; J gene: TRBJ2-7; clone size: NA; D gene: NA; CDR3 protein: CASSLKAGDPYEQYF; CDR3 DNA: TGTGCCAGCAGTTTAAAGGCAGGGGACCCTTACGAGCAGTACTTC
CDR3 length: 17; V gene: TRBV9; J gene: TRBJ2-1; clone size: few; D gene: NA; CDR3 protein: CASSVGTGSESYNEQFF; CDR3 DNA: TGTGCCAGCAGCGTAGGGACCGGGAGCGAGTCCTACAATGAGCAGTTCTTC
CDR3 length: 14; V gene: TRBV5-6; J gene: TRBJ1-1; clone size: NA; D gene: NA; CDR3 protein: CASSSASRQVEAFF; CDR3 DNA: TGTGCCAGCAGCTCCGCGAGTAGACAAGTTGAAGCTTTCTTT
CDR3 length: 15; V gene: TRBV27; J gene: TRBJ1-6; clone size: NA; D gene: TRBD1; CDR3 protein: CASKTGQGLNSPLHF; CDR3 DNA: TGTGCCAGTAAAACGGGACAGGGTCTTAATTCACCCCTCCACTTT
CDR3 length: 14; V gene: TRBV2; J gene: TRBJ2-7; clone size: NA; D gene: NA; CDR3 protein: CASSAFGGSYEQYF; CDR3 DNA: TGTGCCAGCAGTGCCTTTGGGGGATCCTACGAGCAGTACTTC
CDR3 length: 15; V gene: TRBV5-5; J gene: TRBJ2-7; clone size: many; D gene: TRBD1; CDR3 protein: CASSLYRGSSYEQYF; CDR3 DNA: TGTGCCAGCAGCTTGTACAGGGGGAGCTCCTACGAGCAGTACTTC
CDR3 length: 14; V gene: TRBV6-1; J gene: TRBJ2-3; clone size: few; D gene: NA; CDR3 protein: CASSPSSFTDTQYF; CDR3 DNA: TGTGCCAGCAGTCCCAGTTCCTTTACAGATACGCAGTATTTT
CDR3 length: 15; V gene: TRBV10-3; J gene: TRBJ2-1; clone size: few; D gene: NA; CDR3 protein: CAISESGPPYNEQFF; CDR3 DNA: TGTGCCATCAGTGAGTCTGGACCTCCCTACAATGAGCAGTTCTTC
CDR3 length: 15; V gene: TRBV11-2; J gene: TRBJ2-4; clone size: many; D gene: NA; CDR3 protein: CASSQPGTRRDIQYF; CDR3 DNA: TGTGCCAGCAGCCAACCGGGGACCAGACGGGACATTCAGTACTTC
CDR3 length: 16; V gene: TRBV9; J gene: TRBJ1-2; clone size: NA; D gene: NA; CDR3 protein: CASSAYPQDSFYGYTF; CDR3 DNA: TGTGCCAGCAGCGCCTATCCGCAGGACAGTTTTTATGGCTACACCTTC
CDR3 length: 12; V gene: TRBV20-1; J gene: TRBJ2-1; clone size: few; D gene: NA; CDR3 protein: CSASTGTDEQFF; CDR3 DNA: TGCAGTGCTAGTACCGGGACCGATGAGCAGTTCTTC
CDR3 length: 16; V gene: TRBV4-3; J gene: TRBJ2-1; clone size: few; D gene: TRBD2; CDR3 protein: CASSQDLAGGYNEQFF; CDR3 DNA: TGCGCCAGCAGCCAAGACCTAGCGGGAGGATACAATGAGCAGTTCTTC
CDR3 length: 14; V gene: TRBV29-1; J gene: TRBJ1-1; clone size: many; D gene: NA; CDR3 protein: CSVEDLAVGTEAFF; CDR3 DNA: TGCAGCGTTGAAGATTTGGCGGTGGGCACTGAAGCTTTCTTT